The 3 T cell receptor beta chains below come from one sample, sequenced in a study of T cell changes during pregnancy in multiple sclerosis. Profiled with immunoSEQ multiplex PCR; TCRdb holds only in-frame clones, not every one. The sample lists more than 40,000 clones, about 94% occurring once. The specimen comprised CD8+ T cells from peripheral blood mononuclear cells, sampled in the first trimester of pregnancy. These receptors all stem from a female donor with multiple sclerosis, enrolled in a pregnancy study.

This clone was picked up one time. The chain couples TRBV9 to TRBJ1-2; D not certain. Trimming removed 2 bases from V and 8 bases from J, with 13 bases in between. Germline CDR1 reads SGDLS; CDR2 reads YYNGEE. The CDR3 has 13 residues. The chain's CDR3 is CASSVGEAGGYTF. The CDR3 region has the DNA TGTGCCAGCAGCGTTGGGGAGGCTGGGGGCTACACCTTC. Combining the CDR3 with reference TRBV9 and TRBJ1-2 gives the whole variable domain DSGVTQTPKHLITATGQRVTLRCSPRSGDLSVYWYQQSLDQGLQFLIQYYNGEERAKGNILERFSAQQFPDLHSELNLSSLELGDSALYFCASSVGEAGGYTFGSGTRLTVV.

The chain couples TRBV19 to TRBJ1-1; 7 bases align to TRBD1. Germline V lookup: CDR1 LNHDA, CDR2 SQIVND (reference sequence). The CDR3 contains 14 residues. V trimming: 2 bases; J trimming: 4 bases; junction bases outside the gene matches: 4. CDR3 sequence: CASSIRGPGTEAFF. In DNA, the CDR3 is TGTGCCAGTAGTATAAGGGGGCCCGGCACTGAAGCTTTCTTT. Filled out from reference TRBV19 and TRBJ1-1, the complete variable domain reads DGGITQSPKYLFRKEGQNVTLSCEQNLNHDAMYWYRQDPGQGLRLIYYSQIVNDFQKGDIAEGYSVSREKKESFPLTVTSAQKNPTAFYLCASSIRGPGTEAFFGQGTRLTVV.

This clone showed up just once. The V call is TRBV4-1, the J call TRBJ1-2, with D maybe TRBD1 (6 bases). Trimming shortened V by 2 bases and J by 5 bases, and 6 bases separated the two germline ends. The CDR3 runs 12 residues. The V gene's germline CDR1 is MGHRA and CDR2 YSYEKL. The CDR3 region has the DNA TGCGCCAGCAGCCAACAGGGGTATGGCTACACCTTC. This sequence encodes CASSQQGYGYTF.